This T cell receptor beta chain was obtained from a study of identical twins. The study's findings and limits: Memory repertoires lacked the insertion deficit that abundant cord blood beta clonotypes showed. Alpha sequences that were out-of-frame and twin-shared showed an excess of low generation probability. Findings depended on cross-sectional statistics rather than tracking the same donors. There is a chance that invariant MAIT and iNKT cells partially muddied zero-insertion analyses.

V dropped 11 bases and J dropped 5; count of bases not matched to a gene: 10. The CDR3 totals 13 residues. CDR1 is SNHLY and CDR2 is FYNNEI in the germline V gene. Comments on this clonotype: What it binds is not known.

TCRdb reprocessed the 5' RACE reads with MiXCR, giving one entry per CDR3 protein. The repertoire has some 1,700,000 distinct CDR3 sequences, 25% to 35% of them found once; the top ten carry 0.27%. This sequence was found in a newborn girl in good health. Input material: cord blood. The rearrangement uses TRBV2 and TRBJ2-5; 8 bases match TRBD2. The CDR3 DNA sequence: TGTGCCCGTAGCGGGGCCCTGAGGGAGACCCAGTACTTC. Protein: CARSGALRETQYF.